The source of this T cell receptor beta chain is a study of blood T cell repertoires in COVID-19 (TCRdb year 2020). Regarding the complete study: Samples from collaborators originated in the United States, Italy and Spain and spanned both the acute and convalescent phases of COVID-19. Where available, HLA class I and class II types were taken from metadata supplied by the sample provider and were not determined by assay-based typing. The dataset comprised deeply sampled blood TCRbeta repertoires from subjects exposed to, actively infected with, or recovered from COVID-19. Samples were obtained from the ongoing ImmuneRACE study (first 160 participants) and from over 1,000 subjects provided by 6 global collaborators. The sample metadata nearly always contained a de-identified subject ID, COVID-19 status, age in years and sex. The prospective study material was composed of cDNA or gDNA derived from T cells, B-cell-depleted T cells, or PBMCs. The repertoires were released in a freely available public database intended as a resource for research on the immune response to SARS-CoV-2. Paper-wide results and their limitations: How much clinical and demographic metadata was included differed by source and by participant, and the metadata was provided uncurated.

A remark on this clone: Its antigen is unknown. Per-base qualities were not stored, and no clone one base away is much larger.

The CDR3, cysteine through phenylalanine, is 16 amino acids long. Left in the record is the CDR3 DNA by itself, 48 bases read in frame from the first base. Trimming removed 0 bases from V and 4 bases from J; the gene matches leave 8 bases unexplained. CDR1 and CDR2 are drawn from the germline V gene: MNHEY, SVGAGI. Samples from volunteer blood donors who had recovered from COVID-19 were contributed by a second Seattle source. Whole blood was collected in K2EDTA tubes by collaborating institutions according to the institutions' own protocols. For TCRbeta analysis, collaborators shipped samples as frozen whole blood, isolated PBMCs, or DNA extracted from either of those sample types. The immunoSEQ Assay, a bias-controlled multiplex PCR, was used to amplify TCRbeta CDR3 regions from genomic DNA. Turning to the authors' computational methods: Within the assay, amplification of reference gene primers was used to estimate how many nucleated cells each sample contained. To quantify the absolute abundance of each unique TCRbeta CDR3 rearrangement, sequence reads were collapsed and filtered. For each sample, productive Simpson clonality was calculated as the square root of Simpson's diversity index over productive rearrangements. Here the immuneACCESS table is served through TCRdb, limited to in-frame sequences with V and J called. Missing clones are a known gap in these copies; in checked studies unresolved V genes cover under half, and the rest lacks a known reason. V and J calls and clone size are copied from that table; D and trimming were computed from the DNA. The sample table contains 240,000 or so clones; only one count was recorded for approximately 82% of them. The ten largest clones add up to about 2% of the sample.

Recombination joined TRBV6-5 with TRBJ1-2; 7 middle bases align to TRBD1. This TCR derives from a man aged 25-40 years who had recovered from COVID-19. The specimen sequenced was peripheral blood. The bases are TGTGCCAGCAGTTACTCGGCCACAGGGGTCGGCTATGGCTACACCTTC. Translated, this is CASSYSATGVGYGYTF.